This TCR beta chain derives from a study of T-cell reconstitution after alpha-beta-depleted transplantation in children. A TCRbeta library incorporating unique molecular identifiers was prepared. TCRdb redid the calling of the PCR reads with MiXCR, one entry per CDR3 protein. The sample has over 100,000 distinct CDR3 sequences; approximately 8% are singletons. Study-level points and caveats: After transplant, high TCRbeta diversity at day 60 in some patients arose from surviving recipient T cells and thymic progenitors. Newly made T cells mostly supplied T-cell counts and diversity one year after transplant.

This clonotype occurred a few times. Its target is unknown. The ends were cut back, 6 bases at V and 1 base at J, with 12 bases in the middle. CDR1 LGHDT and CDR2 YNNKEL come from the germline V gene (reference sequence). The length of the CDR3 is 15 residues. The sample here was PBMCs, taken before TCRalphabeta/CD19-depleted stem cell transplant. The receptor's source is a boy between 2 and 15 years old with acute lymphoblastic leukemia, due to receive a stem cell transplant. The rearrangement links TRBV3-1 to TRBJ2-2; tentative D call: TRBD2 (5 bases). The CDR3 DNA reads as TGTGCCAGCAGTCGGCGCAGCGGGAACACCGGGGAGCTGTTTTTT. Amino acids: CASSRRSGNTGELFF.